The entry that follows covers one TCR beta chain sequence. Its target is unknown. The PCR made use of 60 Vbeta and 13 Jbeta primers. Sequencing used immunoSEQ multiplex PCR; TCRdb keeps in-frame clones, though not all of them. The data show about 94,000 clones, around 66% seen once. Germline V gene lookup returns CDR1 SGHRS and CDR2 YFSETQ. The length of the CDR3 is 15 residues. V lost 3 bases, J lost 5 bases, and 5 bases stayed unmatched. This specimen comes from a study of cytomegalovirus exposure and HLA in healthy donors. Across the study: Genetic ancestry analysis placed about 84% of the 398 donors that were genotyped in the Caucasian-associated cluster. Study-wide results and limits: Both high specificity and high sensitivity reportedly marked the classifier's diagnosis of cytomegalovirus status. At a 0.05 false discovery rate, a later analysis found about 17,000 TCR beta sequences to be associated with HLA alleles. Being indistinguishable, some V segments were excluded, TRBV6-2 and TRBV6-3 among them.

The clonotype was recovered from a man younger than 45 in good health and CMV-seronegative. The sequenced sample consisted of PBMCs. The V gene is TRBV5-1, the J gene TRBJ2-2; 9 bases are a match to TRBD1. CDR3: CASSYSGTGTGELFF. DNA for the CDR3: TGCGCCAGCAGCTACTCCGGGACAGGGACCGGGGAGCTGTTTTTT.